This TCR beta chain was identified in a study of response to subunit inactivated influenza vaccine. The CDR3 is 19 amino acids. Trimming cost V 4 bases and J 1 base; bases outside gene matches: 17. Germline V gene lookup returns CDR1 SGHRS and CDR2 YFSETQ. One entry per CDR3 protein results from TCRdb running MiXCR on the RT-PCR reads. The sample includes 500,000 to 600,000 distinct CDR3 sequences, around 13% of them seen just once. This clonotype was picked up a small number of times. The rearrangement uses TRBV5-1 and TRBJ2-1, with 7 bases that match TRBD2. The specimen comprised PBMCs from blood, sampled 11 to 12 days after vaccination. The source is a man between 45 and 60 years old who received an inactivated influenza vaccine. The DNA of the CDR3 is TGCGCCAGCAGCCCCGGCGCTATGGGCGGGAGTAGGTCCTACAATGAGCAGTTCTTC. The encoded protein is CASSPGAMGGSRSYNEQFF.